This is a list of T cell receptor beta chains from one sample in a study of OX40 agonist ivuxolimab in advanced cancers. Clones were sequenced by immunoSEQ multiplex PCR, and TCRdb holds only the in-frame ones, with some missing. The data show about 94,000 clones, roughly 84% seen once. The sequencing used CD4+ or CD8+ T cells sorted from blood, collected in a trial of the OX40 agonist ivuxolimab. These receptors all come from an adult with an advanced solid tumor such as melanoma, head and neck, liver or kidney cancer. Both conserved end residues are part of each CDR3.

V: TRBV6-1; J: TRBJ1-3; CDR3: CASRTPLNSGNTIYF
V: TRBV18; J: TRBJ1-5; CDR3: CASSPGTGKQPQHF
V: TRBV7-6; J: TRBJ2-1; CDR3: CATAGDYNEQFF
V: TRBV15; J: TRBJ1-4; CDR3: CATSRDTSNEKLFF
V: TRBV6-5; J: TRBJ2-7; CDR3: CASSPSRSGEQYF
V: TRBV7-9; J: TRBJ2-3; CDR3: CASRGIGTQYF
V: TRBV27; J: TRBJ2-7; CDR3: CASRKQGGTYEQYF
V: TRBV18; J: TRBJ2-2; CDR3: CASSPLAGPNTGELFF
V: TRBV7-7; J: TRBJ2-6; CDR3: CASSPLLSGGAGANVLTF
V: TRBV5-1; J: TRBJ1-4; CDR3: CASSLGGGGVSEKLFF
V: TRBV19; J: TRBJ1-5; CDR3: CASSIDHRDPWNQPQHF
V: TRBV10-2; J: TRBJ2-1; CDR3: CASSDQTSGGTRGEQFF
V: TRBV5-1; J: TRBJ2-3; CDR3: CASSLADFGGADTQYF
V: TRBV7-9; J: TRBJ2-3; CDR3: CASSLTSGGTDTQYF
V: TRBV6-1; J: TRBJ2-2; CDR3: CASKGGELFF
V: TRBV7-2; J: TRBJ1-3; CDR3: CASRGEGTGNTIYF
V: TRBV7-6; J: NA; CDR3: CASSLDPQRTGSSYEQYF
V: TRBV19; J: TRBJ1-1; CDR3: CASSIDRKGNTEAFF
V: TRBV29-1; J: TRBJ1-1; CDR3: CSFKRGANTEAFF
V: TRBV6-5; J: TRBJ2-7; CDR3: CASSSPRGTYEQYF
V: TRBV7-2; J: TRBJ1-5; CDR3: CASRKSDGDSNQPQHF
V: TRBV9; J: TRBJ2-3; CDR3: CASSVMSETDTQYF
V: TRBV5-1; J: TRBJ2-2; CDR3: CASSLNLAGTGELFF
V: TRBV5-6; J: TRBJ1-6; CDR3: CASRPTGDYNSPLHF
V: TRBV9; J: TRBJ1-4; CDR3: CASSSRTGPDEKLFF
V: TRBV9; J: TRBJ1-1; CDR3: CASSRALNTEAFF
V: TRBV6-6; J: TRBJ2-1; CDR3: CASSDRVGEQFF
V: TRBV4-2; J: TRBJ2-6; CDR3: CASSQDRPGGAAGANVLTF